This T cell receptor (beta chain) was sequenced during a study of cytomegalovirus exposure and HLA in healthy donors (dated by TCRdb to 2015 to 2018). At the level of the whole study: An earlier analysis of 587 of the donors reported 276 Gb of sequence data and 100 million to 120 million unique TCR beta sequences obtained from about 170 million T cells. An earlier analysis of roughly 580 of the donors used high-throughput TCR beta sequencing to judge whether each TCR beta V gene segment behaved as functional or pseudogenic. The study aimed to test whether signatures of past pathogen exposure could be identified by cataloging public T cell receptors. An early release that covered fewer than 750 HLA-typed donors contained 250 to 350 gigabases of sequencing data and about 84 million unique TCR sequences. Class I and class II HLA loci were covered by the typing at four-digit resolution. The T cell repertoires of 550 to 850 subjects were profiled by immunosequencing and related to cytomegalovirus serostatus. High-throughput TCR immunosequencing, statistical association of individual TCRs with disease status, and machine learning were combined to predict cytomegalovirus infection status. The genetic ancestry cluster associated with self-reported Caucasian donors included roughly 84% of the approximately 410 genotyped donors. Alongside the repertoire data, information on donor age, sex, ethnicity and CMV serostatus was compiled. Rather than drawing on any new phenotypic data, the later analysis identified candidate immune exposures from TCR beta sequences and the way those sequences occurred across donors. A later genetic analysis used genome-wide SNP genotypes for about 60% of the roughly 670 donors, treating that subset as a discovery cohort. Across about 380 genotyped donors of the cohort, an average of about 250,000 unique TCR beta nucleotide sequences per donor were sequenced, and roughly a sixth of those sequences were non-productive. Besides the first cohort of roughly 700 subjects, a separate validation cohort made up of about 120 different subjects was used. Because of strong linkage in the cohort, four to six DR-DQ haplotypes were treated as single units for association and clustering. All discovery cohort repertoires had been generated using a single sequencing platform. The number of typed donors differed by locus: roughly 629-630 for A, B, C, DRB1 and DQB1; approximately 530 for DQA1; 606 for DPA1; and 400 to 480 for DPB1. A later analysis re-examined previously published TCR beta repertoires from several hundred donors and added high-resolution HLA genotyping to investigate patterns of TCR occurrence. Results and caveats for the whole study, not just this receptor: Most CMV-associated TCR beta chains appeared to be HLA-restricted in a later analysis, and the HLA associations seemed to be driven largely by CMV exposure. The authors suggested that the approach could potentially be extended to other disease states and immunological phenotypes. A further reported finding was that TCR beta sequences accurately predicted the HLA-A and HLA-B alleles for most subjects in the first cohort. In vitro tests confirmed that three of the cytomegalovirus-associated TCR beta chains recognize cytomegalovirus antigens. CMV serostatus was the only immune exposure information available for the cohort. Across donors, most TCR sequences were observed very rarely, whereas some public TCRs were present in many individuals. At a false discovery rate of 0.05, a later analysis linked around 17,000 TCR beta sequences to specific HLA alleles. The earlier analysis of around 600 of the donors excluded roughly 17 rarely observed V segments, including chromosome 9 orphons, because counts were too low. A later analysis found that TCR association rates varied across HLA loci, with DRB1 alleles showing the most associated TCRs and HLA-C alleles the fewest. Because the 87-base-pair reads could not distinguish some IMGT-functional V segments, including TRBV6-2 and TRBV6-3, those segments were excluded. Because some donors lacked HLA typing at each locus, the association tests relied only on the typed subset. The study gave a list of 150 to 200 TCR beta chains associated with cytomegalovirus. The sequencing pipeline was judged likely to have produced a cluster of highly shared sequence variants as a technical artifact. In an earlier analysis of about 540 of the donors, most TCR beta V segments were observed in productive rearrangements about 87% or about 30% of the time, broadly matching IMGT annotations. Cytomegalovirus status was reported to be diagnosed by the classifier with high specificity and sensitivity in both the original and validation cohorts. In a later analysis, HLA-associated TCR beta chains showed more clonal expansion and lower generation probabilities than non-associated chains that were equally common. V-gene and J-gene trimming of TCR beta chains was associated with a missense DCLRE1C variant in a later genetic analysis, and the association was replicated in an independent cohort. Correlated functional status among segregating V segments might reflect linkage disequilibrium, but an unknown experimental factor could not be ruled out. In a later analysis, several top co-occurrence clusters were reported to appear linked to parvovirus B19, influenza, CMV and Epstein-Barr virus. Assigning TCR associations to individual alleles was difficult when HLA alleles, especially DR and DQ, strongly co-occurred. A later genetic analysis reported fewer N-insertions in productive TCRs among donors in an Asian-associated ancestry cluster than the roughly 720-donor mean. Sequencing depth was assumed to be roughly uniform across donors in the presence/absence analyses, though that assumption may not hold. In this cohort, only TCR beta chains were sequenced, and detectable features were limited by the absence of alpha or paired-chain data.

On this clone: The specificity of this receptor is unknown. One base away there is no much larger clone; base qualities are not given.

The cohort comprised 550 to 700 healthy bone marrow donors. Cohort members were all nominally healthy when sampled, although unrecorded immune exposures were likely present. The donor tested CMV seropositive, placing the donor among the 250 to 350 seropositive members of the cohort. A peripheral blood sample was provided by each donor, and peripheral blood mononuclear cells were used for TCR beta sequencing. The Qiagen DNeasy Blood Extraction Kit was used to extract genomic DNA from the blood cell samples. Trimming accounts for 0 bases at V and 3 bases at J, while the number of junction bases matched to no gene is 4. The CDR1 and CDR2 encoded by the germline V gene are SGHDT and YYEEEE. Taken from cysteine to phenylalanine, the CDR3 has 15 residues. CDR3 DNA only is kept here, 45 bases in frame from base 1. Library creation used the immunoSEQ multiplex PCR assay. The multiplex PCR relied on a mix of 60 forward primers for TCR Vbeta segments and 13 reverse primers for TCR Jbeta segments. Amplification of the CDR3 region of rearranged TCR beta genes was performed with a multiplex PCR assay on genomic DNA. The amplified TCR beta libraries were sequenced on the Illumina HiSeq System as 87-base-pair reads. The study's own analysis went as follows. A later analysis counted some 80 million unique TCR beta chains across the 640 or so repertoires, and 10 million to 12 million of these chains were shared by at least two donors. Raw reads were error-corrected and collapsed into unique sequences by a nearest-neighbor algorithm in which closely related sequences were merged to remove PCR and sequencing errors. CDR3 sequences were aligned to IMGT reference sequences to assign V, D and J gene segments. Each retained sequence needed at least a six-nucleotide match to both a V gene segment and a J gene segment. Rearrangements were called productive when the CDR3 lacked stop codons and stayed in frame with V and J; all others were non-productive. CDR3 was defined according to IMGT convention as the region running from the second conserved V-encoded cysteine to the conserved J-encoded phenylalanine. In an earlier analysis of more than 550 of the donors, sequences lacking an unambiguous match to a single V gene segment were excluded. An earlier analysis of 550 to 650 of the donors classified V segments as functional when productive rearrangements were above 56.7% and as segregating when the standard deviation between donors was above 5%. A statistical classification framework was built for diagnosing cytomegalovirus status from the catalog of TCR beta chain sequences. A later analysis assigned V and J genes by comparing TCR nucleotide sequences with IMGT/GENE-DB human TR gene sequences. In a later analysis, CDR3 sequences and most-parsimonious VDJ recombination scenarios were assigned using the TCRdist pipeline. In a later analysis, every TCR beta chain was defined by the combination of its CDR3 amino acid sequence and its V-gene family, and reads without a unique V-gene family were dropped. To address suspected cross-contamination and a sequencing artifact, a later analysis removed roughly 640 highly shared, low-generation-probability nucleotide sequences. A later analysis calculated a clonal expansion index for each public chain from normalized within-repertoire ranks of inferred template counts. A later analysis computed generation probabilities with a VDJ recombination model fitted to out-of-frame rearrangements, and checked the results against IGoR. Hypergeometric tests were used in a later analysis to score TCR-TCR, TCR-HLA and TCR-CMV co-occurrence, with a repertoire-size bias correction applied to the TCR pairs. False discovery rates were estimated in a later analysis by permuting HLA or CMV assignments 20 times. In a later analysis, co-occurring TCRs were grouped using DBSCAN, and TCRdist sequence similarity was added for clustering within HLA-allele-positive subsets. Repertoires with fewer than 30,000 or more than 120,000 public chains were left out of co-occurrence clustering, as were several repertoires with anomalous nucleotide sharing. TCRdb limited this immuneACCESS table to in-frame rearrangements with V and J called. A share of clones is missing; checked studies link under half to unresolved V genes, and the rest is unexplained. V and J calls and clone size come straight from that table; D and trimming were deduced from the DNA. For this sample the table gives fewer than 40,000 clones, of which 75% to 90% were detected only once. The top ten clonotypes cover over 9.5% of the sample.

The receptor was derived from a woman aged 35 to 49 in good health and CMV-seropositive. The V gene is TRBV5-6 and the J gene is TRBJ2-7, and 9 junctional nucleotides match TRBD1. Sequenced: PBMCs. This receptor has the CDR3 CASSLEPDRGYEQYF. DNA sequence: TGTGCCAGCAGCTTGGAGCCGGACAGGGGCTACGAGCAGTACTTC.